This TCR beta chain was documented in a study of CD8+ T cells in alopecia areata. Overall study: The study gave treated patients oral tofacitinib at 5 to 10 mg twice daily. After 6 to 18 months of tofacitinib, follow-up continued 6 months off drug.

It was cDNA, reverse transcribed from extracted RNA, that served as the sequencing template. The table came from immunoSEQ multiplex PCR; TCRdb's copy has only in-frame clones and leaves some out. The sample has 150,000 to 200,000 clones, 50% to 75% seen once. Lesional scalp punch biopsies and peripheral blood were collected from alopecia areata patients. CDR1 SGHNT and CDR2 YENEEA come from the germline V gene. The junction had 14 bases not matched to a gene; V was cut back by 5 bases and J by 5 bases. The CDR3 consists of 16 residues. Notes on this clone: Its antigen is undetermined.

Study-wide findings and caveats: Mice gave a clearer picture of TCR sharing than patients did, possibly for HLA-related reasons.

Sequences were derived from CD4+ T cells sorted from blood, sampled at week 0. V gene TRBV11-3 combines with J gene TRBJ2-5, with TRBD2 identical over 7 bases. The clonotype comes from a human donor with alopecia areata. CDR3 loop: CASSLLLVGGGETQYF. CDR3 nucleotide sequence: TGTGCCAGCAGCCTATTACTAGTCGGGGGAGGGGAGACCCAGTACTTC.